These 21 T cell receptor beta chains came from one sample sequenced in a study of cytomegalovirus exposure and HLA in healthy donors. Primers: 60 Vbeta forward and 13 Jbeta reverse. Repertoires were generated with immunoSEQ multiplex PCR, while TCRdb's copy carries only in-frame clones and drops some. Altogether more than 95,000 clones are present, 75% to 90% being singletons, with the ten largest covering around 19%. Sequencing input: PBMCs. The receptor set was obtained from a man between 18 and 29 years old in good health and CMV-seropositive.

This chain connects TRBV15 to TRBJ2-1; D uncertain. Germline CDR1 reads LNHNV; CDR2 reads YYDKDF (reference sequence). Trimming stripped 3 bases from V and 9 bases from J, with 12 bases between. This CDR3 has 13 residues. The CDR3 sequence: CATSRHPSSEQFF. The CDR3 region has the DNA TGTGCCACCAGCAGGCACCCGAGTTCTGAGCAGTTCTTC.

The chain carries TRBV11-2 and TRBJ2-1, with no clear D. Germline lookup yields CDR1 SGHAT and CDR2 FQNNGV. The CDR3 extends over 18 amino acids. V lost 4 bases and J lost 0, with 19 bases in between. The CDR3 spells CASSSIKYLTSSYNEQFF. As DNA, the CDR3 is TGTGCCAGCAGCTCCATCAAGTACCTTACGAGCTCCTACAATGAGCAGTTCTTC.

This rearrangement joins TRBV29-1 to TRBJ1-1, with D unresolved. V lost 7 bases, J lost 0 bases, and 9 bases lay in between. CDR1 is SQVTM and CDR2 is ANQGSEA in the germline V gene. The CDR3 has 12 residues. This CDR3 is CSARGMNTEAFF. In nucleotides, the CDR3 is TGCAGCGCGAGAGGGATGAACACTGAAGCTTTCTTT.

V gene TRBV7-9 combines with J gene TRBJ2-7; 8 bases are a match to TRBD1. Germline V gives CDR1 SEHNR, CDR2 FQNEAQ (reference sequence). J was trimmed by 1 base and V by 1 base; bases with no gene match: 3. CDR3 length: 15 residues. CDR3: CASSLVQGVSYEQYF. In DNA form, the CDR3 reads TGTGCCAGCAGCTTAGTACAGGGGGTTTCCTACGAGCAGTACTTC.

The genes are TRBV6-1 and TRBJ2-1; tentatively, D is TRBD1 (5 bases). The CDR3 has 14 residues. With 6 bases removed from V and 6 bases from J, the gap between germline ends came to 15 bases. Germline-derived CDR1 and CDR2 are MNHNS and SASEGT. The chain's CDR3 is CASRGLVVPNEQFF. As DNA, the CDR3 is TGTGCCAGCAGGGGGCTAGTGGTCCCCAATGAGCAGTTCTTC.

This clone was observed a handful of times. The V and J genes are TRBV6-5 and TRBJ2-7, with D perhaps matching TRBD1 (6 bases). The germline V gene has CDR1 MNHEY and CDR2 SVGAGI. This CDR3 region has 15 residues. V lost 6 bases and J 0 bases, leaving 15 bases between the germline ends. CDR3 DNA: TGTGCCAGCAGCCCCGGGACAACGAGCTCCTACGAGCAGTACTTC. Translating it yields CASSPGTTSSYEQYF.

This clone was recorded once. The chain employs TRBV5-6 and TRBJ2-4; D is undetermined. The V and J ends lost 1 base and 2 bases respectively, with 7 bases between them. This CDR3 spans 14 amino acids. Germline CDR1 reads SGHDT; CDR2 reads YYEEEE. CDR3 sequence reads: CASSLLSTKNIQYF. The CDR3 coding sequence is TGTGCCAGCAGCTTGTTGAGTACCAAAAACATTCAGTACTTC.

CDR3 in amino acids: CASSYSGTGGFDEQFF. CDR3 coding DNA: TGTGCCAGCAGTTACTCGGGGACAGGGGGATTCGATGAGCAGTTCTTC. The V gene is TRBV6-5, the J gene TRBJ2-1; 11 positions match TRBD1. Germline V gene data show CDR1 as MNHEY and CDR2 as SVGAGI. The V and J ends lost 0 bases and 8 bases, in that order; junction bases with no gene match: 6. The CDR3 spans 16 residues.

The chain uses TRBV4-2 and TRBJ1-3; 9 nucleotides align to TRBD1. There are 18 residues in the CDR3. Germline V gene lookup returns CDR1 LGHNA and CDR2 YNFKEQ. The junction had 11 bases not matched to a gene; V was cut back by 1 base and J by 4 bases. This chain's CDR3 is CASSQAAGTGNRGNTIYF. The CDR3 nucleotides are TGTGCCAGCAGCCAAGCGGCCGGGACAGGGAACCGAGGAAACACCATATATTTT.

This clone was observed a handful of times. The chain couples TRBV30 to TRBJ1-1; D is unclear. The CDR3 is made up of 13 amino acids. Germline-derived CDR1 and CDR2 are GTSNPN and SVGIG (reference sequence). The V gene lost 0 bases and the J gene lost 0 bases, with 5 bases spanning the gap. The DNA of the CDR3 is TGTGCCTGGAGTGTATCTATGAACACTGAAGCTTTCTTT. Its protein is CAWSVSMNTEAFF.

The chain links TRBV6-1 to TRBJ1-5, with D possibly matching TRBD1 (6 bases). The germline gives CDR1 MNHNS, CDR2 SASEGT. The CDR3 runs 15 residues. Trimming left V 1 base short and J 2 bases short, with 9 bases between. The CDR3 coding sequence is TGTGCCAGCAGTGAAGTCGCAGGGGGCAATCAGCCCCAGCATTTT. Protein sequence: CASSEVAGGNQPQHF.

Points on this clone: The identical CDR3 is also encoded by other nucleotide sequences in the sample. The chain recombines TRBV7-8 with TRBJ2-7, with 10 nucleotides matching TRBD1. The V and J ends lost 0 bases and 1 base, in that order; junction bases with no gene match: 0. Looked up from germline, CDR1 is SGHVS and CDR2 is FQNEAQ. There are 15 residues in the CDR3. Here the CDR3 reads CASSLAGQGSYEQYF. The CDR3, as DNA: TGTGCCAGCAGCTTAGCGGGACAGGGGTCCTACGAGCAGTACTTC.

The J gene is TRBJ2-3, the V gene TRBV5-1; 9 bases map to TRBD1. Germline values: CDR1 SGHRS, CDR2 YFSETQ. The CDR3 covers 16 residues. V dropped 1 base and J dropped 3; count of bases not matched to a gene: 6. CDR3 coding DNA: TGCGCCAGCAGCTTGATGCCCGGGACAGGGACAGATACGCAGTATTTT. The encoded protein is CASSLMPGTGTDTQYF.

The V and J genes are TRBV6-1 and TRBJ1-1; tentative D call: TRBD1 (5 bases). The germline V gene has CDR1 MNHNS and CDR2 SASEGT. The V and J ends lost 9 bases and 0 bases respectively, with 11 bases between them. This CDR3 contains 13 residues. The CDR3 DNA reads as TGTGCCAGTACGACAGAAATGAACACTGAAGCTTTCTTT. Residues: CASTTEMNTEAFF.

The chain couples TRBV20-1 to TRBJ1-1; D gene uncertain. Trimming stripped 2 bases from V and 6 bases from J, with 7 bases between. The length of the CDR3 is 11 residues. The germline gives CDR1 DFQATT, CDR2 SNEGSKA (reference sequence). The DNA of the CDR3 is TGCAGTGCTAGAAAGGGAGCTGAAGCTTTCTTT. Translated, it gives CSARKGAEAFF.

The rearrangement links TRBV2 to TRBJ2-3, with a weak D call TRBD2 (6 bases). The V and J ends lost 5 bases and 0 bases respectively, with 9 bases between them. The CDR3 is 14 residues long. Looked up from germline, CDR1 is SNHLY and CDR2 is FYNNEI. The CDR3 DNA reads TGTGCCAGCAGTCTCGGGACTAGCACAGATACGCAGTATTTT. Its translation is CASSLGTSTDTQYF.

V gene TRBV5-1 combines with J gene TRBJ2-7, with 11 bases fitting TRBD1. CDR3 length equals 18 residues. Trimming cost V 4 bases and J 4 bases; bases outside gene matches: 16. Germline V gene sequence: CDR1 SGHRS, CDR2 YFSETQ. CDR3 protein: CASSPLPGTGGHGYEQYF. In DNA form, the CDR3 reads TGCGCCAGCAGCCCTCTTCCCGGGACAGGGGGTCACGGGTACGAGCAGTACTTC.

The V and J genes are TRBV28 and TRBJ1-1, with 8 bases identical to TRBD1. Germline-derived CDR1 and CDR2 are MDHEN and SYDVKM. This CDR3 has 15 residues. With 2 bases clipped from V and 1 base from J, the junction kept 3 bases outside the gene matches. The CDR3 DNA sequence: TGTGCCAGCAGTTTAACCGGACAGGGGAACACTGAAGCTTTCTTT. Protein: CASSLTGQGNTEAFF.

CDR3 region: CASSRKQQTDTQYF. The DNA of the CDR3 is TGTGCCAGCAGCCGAAAACAGCAAACAGATACGCAGTATTTT. The chain combines TRBV6-5 with TRBJ2-3, with unresolved D. Between the trimmed V and J ends, which lost 6 bases and 3 bases, there was a span of 13 bases. Looked up from germline, CDR1 is MNHEY and CDR2 is SVGAGI. The CDR3 has 14 amino acids.

This chain connects TRBV6-1 to TRBJ1-1; TRBD1 matches at 7 bases. V gave up 0 bases and J gave up 4 bases; unmatched junction bases: 8. This CDR3 has 16 amino acids. In germline, CDR1 is MNHNS, CDR2 SASEGT. CDR3 in DNA: TGTGCCAGCAGTGAAGCCTTCCGGGACAGCCGCACTGAAGCTTTCTTT. Its protein product is CASSEAFRDSRTEAFF.

The chain is built from TRBV27 and TRBJ2-1; possible D gene TRBD2, 6 bases. Trimming cost V 7 bases and J 0 bases, with 13 bases left between them. This CDR3 has 15 residues. The germline V gene has CDR1 MNHEY and CDR2 SMNVEV (reference sequence). CDR3 in DNA: TGTGCCAGCACACCTCGGGGGTTCTCCTACAATGAGCAGTTCTTC. It translates to CASTPRGFSYNEQFF.